A selection of T cell receptor beta chains follows, all from one sample in a study of T cell repertoires in aging, cancer and after chemotherapy. MiXCR was run by TCRdb on the multiplex PCR reads, yielding one entry per CDR3 protein. The sample has about 8,600 distinct CDR3 sequences; 20% to 25% are singletons. What was sequenced was blood. All receptors come from a human donor with a blood cancer. Both conserved end residues are part of each CDR3. A D gene is named only where the DNA matches it firmly. Clone size is stated in some rows and not others, as once, few, many or a class when expanded.

CDR3 length	clone size	J gene	V gene	D gene	CDR3 DNA	CDR3 protein
15	few	TRBJ2-1	TRBV7-2	TRBD2	TGTGCCAGCAGCCTGTTAGCGGGAGTGGGTAATGAGCAGTTCTTC	CASSLLAGVGNEQFF
16	few	TRBJ2-2	TRBV4-3	NA	TGCGCCAGCAGCCAAGCTTCGGGTTCGAACACCGGGGAGCTGTTTTTT	CASSQASGSNTGELFF
15	NA	TRBJ2-1	TRBV20-1	TRBD2	TGCAGTGCTTATAGCGGGGGGGCGAGTTACAATGAGCAGTTCTTC	CSAYSGGASYNEQFF
13	NA	TRBJ1-3	TRBV29-1	NA	TGCAGCGGGCAGGCAGGGGATGGGAACACCATATATTTT	CSGQAGDGNTIYF
14	few	TRBJ2-5	TRBV28	NA	TGTGCCAGCAGGAGCGGCTACACCCAAGAGACCCAGTACTTC	CASRSGYTQETQYF
14	medium-sized	TRBJ2-5	TRBV10-3	NA	TGTGCCATCAGCCTTCGGGGCGGTCAAGAGACCCAGTACTTC	CAISLRGGQETQYF
16	medium-sized	TRBJ2-6	TRBV24-1	NA	TGTGCCACCAGTGATGGAGGGGGCGCTGGGGCCAACGTCCTGACTTTC	CATSDGGGAGANVLTF
15	NA	TRBJ2-5	TRBV6-1	NA	TGTGCCAGCAGTTACTGGAGGGGGGCCTACGAGACCCAGTACTTC	CASSYWRGAYETQYF
15	NA	TRBJ2-5	TRBV12-3/TRBV12-4	NA	TGTGCCAGCAGCCCGACTGACGGGAGAACGAAGACCCAGTACTTC	CASSPTDGRTKTQYF
13	NA	TRBJ2-5	TRBV5-4	NA	TGTGCCAGCAGCTTCAGACCAGGAGGGACCCAGTACTTC	CASSFRPGGTQYF
18	medium-sized	TRBJ2-1	TRBV6-2/TRBV6-3	TRBD1	TGTGCCAGCACCTCCGGGACAGGGGGCCCCGCGACTTTCAATGAGCAGTTCTTC	CASTSGTGGPATFNEQFF
13	NA	TRBJ1-1	TRBV24-1	NA	TGTGCCACCAGTAGGGAGGTTGGCACTGAAGCTTTCTTT	CATSREVGTEAFF
16	medium-sized	TRBJ1-2	TRBV19	NA	TGTGCCAGTAGTATCGACTCCATATACCGGGCTTATGGCTACACCTTC	CASSIDSIYRAYGYTF
12	NA	TRBJ1-2	TRBV20-1	NA	TGCAGTGCTAGCCGGGGGCTAGAGGGCTACACCTTC	CSASRGLEGYTF
15	few	TRBJ1-5	TRBV12-3/TRBV12-4	NA	TGTGCCAGCAGTTTAGAGGGGGGGATTGATCAGCCCCAGCATTTT	CASSLEGGIDQPQHF
15	NA	TRBJ2-7	TRBV20-1	TRBD2	TGCAGTGCTAGAGATCTTGGGACTAGGGGCTACGAGCAGTACTTC	CSARDLGTRGYEQYF
16	medium-sized	TRBJ2-2	TRBV15	TRBD1	TGTGCCACCAGCAGAGGCCAGGGACAGCGCACCGGGGAGCTGTTTTTT	CATSRGQGQRTGELFF
12	medium-sized	TRBJ2-7	TRBV11-1	NA	TGTGCCAGCAGCTTTGGGAGTTACGAGCAGTACTTC	CASSFGSYEQYF